A single sample is the source of the 14 T cell receptor beta chains below, sequenced in a study of T-cell reconstitution after alpha-beta-depleted transplantation in children. For TCRbeta, the library was prepared with unique molecular identifiers. TCRdb re-analysed the PCR reads in MiXCR, keeping a single row per CDR3 protein. The sample yields about 610,000 distinct CDR3 sequences, roughly a tenth seen once. This material consisted of PBMCs from the stem cell graft donor, taken from the stem cell graft. The receptors were gathered from a human donor who donated a stem cell graft to a child with acute myeloid leukemia.

In its sample, this clonotype was seen a few times. The rearrangement uses TRBV6-5 and TRBJ2-1; no reliable D call. This CDR3 has 13 residues. Germline lookup yields CDR1 MNHEY and CDR2 SVGAGI. Trimming took 0 bases from V and 9 from J, leaving 9 bases between them. The CDR3 loop reads CASSYSLNGEQFF. DNA of the CDR3: TGTGCCAGCAGTTACTCCCTGAACGGTGAGCAGTTCTTC.

The chain combines TRBV6-5 with TRBJ2-7; D perhaps matches TRBD2 (6 bases). The germline CDR1 and CDR2 sequences are MNHEY and SVGAGI. There are 13 residues in the CDR3. The germline V and J ends were trimmed by 2 bases and 12 bases, with 17 bases remaining between them. The CDR3 sequence is CASSYGEDAKVYF. The CDR3 DNA follows: TGTGCCAGCAGTTACGGGGAGGACGCCAAGGTGTACTTC.

The chain combines TRBV20-1 with TRBJ2-1; tentatively, D is TRBD2 (5 bases). Germline V gene lookup returns CDR1 DFQATT and CDR2 SNEGSKA (reference sequence). Trimming removed 0 bases from V and 9 bases from J, with 9 bases in between. The CDR3 is made up of 12 amino acids. The CDR3, as DNA: TGCAGTGCTAGAGAGTCTAGCTTTGAGCAGTTCTTC. As protein: CSARESSFEQFF.

This clonotype was counted a few times. The chain links TRBV6-5 to TRBJ2-2; D not resolved. V was clipped by 4 bases and J by 6 bases, with 6 bases between them. The V gene's germline CDR1 is MNHEY and CDR2 SVGAGI. The CDR3 length is 12 residues. The CDR3 DNA sequence: TGTGCCAGCAGTTGGGGTCCCGGGGAGCTGTTTTTT. Translating it yields CASSWGPGELFF.

The rearrangement uses TRBV6-1 and TRBJ1-3, with 7 bases that match TRBD1. The CDR3 runs to 15 residues. Unmatched junction bases numbered 5, after V lost 2 bases and J lost 4 bases. CDR1 is MNHNS and CDR2 is SASEGT in the germline V gene. CDR3 DNA sequence: TGTGCCAGCAGTGAAAGGGGACAGAAAGGAAACACCATATATTTT. Its translation: CASSERGQKGNTIYF.

This clonotype was counted only a few times. The chain employs TRBV7-9 and TRBJ2-1, with D hard to call. V was trimmed by 1 base and J by 5 bases, leaving 9 bases between them. Germline V gene data show CDR1 as SEHNR and CDR2 as FQNEAQ (reference sequence). The CDR3 length is 14 residues. The CDR3 here is CASSLGVSHNEQFF. For the CDR3, the DNA is TGTGCCAGCAGCTTAGGTGTCTCACACAATGAGCAGTTCTTC.

In nucleotides, the CDR3 is TGTGCCAGCAGCTTAGATACTGGATCGGGGGAGACCCAGTACTTC. Its translation: CASSLDTGSGETQYF. The V and J genes are TRBV11-2 and TRBJ2-5; D may be TRBD2 (5 bases). CDR1 is SGHAT, CDR2 FQNNGV, per germline. The CDR3 sequence is 15 residues long. V was shortened by 0 bases and J by 5 bases, with 13 bases between the two germline ends. Combining the CDR3 with reference TRBV11-2 and TRBJ2-5 gives the whole variable domain EAGVAQSPRYKIIEKRQSVAFWCNPISGHATLYWYQQILGQGPKLLIQFQNNGVVDDSQLPKDRFSAERLKGVDSTLKIQPAKLEDSAVYLCASSLDTGSGETQYFGPGTRLLVL.

This clonotype was seen a few times. The chain uses TRBV6-2 or TRBV6-3 and TRBJ2-1; 8 positions match TRBD1. Germline trimming cut 6 bases from V and 6 bases from J; bases unmatched to any gene: 13. Germline CDR1 is MNHEY and CDR2 is SVGEGT. The CDR3 length is 16 residues. The CDR3 spells CASSTNRDRRFNEQFF. In DNA form, the CDR3 reads TGTGCCAGCAGCACTAACCGGGACAGGCGTTTCAATGAGCAGTTCTTC.

A few counts support this clonotype. V usage is TRBV4-1 and J usage is TRBJ1-1, with D uncertain. Germline V gene data show CDR1 as MGHRA and CDR2 as YSYEKL. Trimming left V 1 base short and J 1 base short, with 13 bases between. The CDR3 totals 16 residues. CDR3 DNA: TGCGCCAGCAGCCAAGGTGTTGGGGTTTCGAACACTGAAGCTTTCTTT. It specifies CASSQGVGVSNTEAFF.

The chain combines TRBV5-1 with TRBJ1-1; no definite D call. The CDR3 runs to 14 residues. Germline V gene lookup returns CDR1 SGHRS and CDR2 YFSETQ. Deletions cut 4 bases from V and 0 bases from J, with 10 bases between. The CDR3 DNA sequence: TGCGCCAGCAGCGCCGCAGGCCTGAACACTGAAGCTTTCTTT. Protein sequence: CASSAAGLNTEAFF.

This clonotype was detected a few times. This chain connects TRBV10-3 to TRBJ2-1; TRBD1 matches at 8 bases. CDR3 size: 15 residues. V gave up 3 bases and J gave up 9 bases; unmatched junction bases: 10. CDR1 and CDR2 from the germline V gene are ENHRY and SYGVKD. The CDR3: CAISDETGANSEQFF. The DNA of the CDR3 is TGTGCCATCAGTGACGAGACAGGGGCGAATAGTGAGCAGTTCTTC.

The sample holds many counts of this clonotype. This chain links TRBV29-1 with TRBJ2-5; the D gene is possibly TRBD1 (5 bases). There are 12 residues in the CDR3. Germline V CDR1 and CDR2: SQVTM, ANQGSEA. The V end was cut by 4 bases, the J end by 2 bases, with 8 bases between. The CDR3 protein is CSVVRGQETQYF. The DNA of the CDR3 is TGCAGCGTTGTAAGGGGTCAAGAGACCCAGTACTTC.

The V call is TRBV7-6, the J call TRBJ2-3; D is undetermined. Between the trimmed V and J ends, which lost 5 bases and 0 bases, there was a span of 15 bases. Germline-derived CDR1 and CDR2 are SGHVS and FNYEAQ. The CDR3 loop spans 16 amino acids. DNA of the CDR3: TGTGCCAGCAGCAATATGGTCTCCTCTAGCACAGATACGCAGTATTTT. Translation gives CASSNMVSSSTDTQYF.

The chain is built from TRBV9 and TRBJ2-3; 7 nucleotides line up with TRBD2. Losses at the gene ends were 9 bases for V and 5 bases for J; bases not matched to a gene: 6. The CDR3 runs to 12 residues. Looked up from germline, CDR1 is SGDLS and CDR2 is YYNGEE. The CDR3 DNA reads as TGTGCCACAGGGAGGGAGGGAGATACGCAGTATTTT. Translated, it gives CATGREGDTQYF.